This T cell receptor beta chain appears in the sequencing data of a study of blood T cell repertoires in COVID-19. Overall study: Researchers got acute and convalescent COVID-19 samples from the United States, Italy and Spain. Nucleic acid was either cDNA or gDNA, and it came from T cells, B-cell-depleted T cells, or PBMCs.

Losses at the gene ends were 0 bases for V and 6 bases for J; bases not matched to a gene: 7. The CDR3 is 16 amino acids. Per the germline V gene, CDR1 is MNHEY and CDR2 is SMNVEV (reference sequence). Study processing details: Reference gene primer amplification yielded estimated nucleated cell counts. Libraries were prepared by immunoSEQ multiplex PCR; TCRdb keeps only in-frame clonotypes and omits some of them. Clonal size and the V and J genes are those of that table, whereas D and trimming came from the DNA. The table has roughly 280,000 clones, approximately 85% seen once. Sequenced sample: peripheral blood. The clonotype was recovered from a woman between 70 and 85 years old with acute or convalescent COVID-19. The V gene is TRBV27, the J gene TRBJ2-2; TRBD2 matches 7 bases. CDR3 amino acids: CASSLSKIAGPGELFF. In DNA form, the CDR3 reads TGTGCCAGCAGTTTATCGAAAATAGCGGGCCCCGGGGAGCTGTTTTTT.